The 7 T cell receptor beta chains reported below all come from one sample, sequenced in a study of CD8 T cells in Susac syndrome. An amount of RNA that ranged from 0.5 to 1 ug was reverse transcribed with random hexamers. From the immunoSEQ multiplex PCR reads, TCRdb called clonotypes with MiXCR, one entry per CDR3 protein. The sample includes some 75,000 distinct CDR3 sequences, under 95% of them seen just once. The source material was CD8+ T cells from PBMCs. Receptor source: a human donor with Susac syndrome.

This rearrangement joins TRBV2 to TRBJ1-4, with 8 bases matching TRBD1. Trimming cost V 6 bases and J 7 bases; bases outside gene matches: 7. CDR3 length equals 14 residues. CDR1 SNHLY and CDR2 FYNNEI come from the germline V gene. This CDR3 reads CASSGQGPREKLFF. CDR3 coding DNA: TGTGCCAGCAGCGGACAGGGTCCGCGTGAAAAACTGTTTTTT.

This clonotype came up once. One junction end does not reproduce the germline sequence, and a read error may be involved. The J gene is TRBJ2-6, the V gene TRBV30, with 7 bases that match TRBD1. Looked up from germline, CDR1 is GTSNPN and CDR2 is SVGIG (reference sequence). The CDR3 runs 15 residues. The CDR3 DNA reads as TGTGCCTGGAGCCTGGGACAGCCTGGGGCCAACGTCCTGATTTTC. Residues: CAWSLGQPGANVLIF.

This rearrangement joins TRBV28 to TRBJ2-5; 12 nucleotides match TRBD1. Losses at the gene ends were 4 bases for V and 3 bases for J; bases not matched to a gene: 9. CDR3 size: 17 residues. CDR1 and CDR2 (germline): MDHEN, SYDVKM. The CDR3 region has the DNA TGTGCCAGCAGTTCCGGGACAGGGGGCGATCGAAAAGAGACCCAGTACTTC. Translation: CASSSGTGGDRKETQYF.

The V gene is TRBV4-3, the J gene TRBJ1-1; 10 bases map to TRBD1. Per germline, CDR1 LGHNA and CDR2 YSLEER. V was pared by 6 bases and J by 3 bases, with 4 bases of the junction left unmatched. The CDR3 consists of 14 residues. The CDR3 nucleotides are TGCGCCAGCAGTCCGGACAGGGGGGACACTGAAGCTTTCTTT. Its protein is CASSPDRGDTEAFF.

This chain connects TRBV20-1 to TRBJ1-1; D gene unclear. The CDR3 totals 14 residues. Germline V lookup: CDR1 DFQATT, CDR2 SNEGSKA (reference sequence). The V end lost 0 bases, the J end lost 1 base, and 9 bases lay between the germline ends. CDR3 DNA sequence: TGCAGTGCTAGAGATCTGCAGGAGAACACTGAAGCTTTCTTT. This translates into CSARDLQENTEAFF.

The chain couples TRBV2 to TRBJ1-5; no firm D call. The germline CDR1 and CDR2 sequences are SNHLY and FYNNEI. The CDR3 consists of 15 residues. V was shortened by 1 base and J by 0 bases, with 7 bases between the two germline ends. The CDR3 loop reads CASSEGTNSNQPQHF. For the CDR3, the DNA is TGTGCCAGCAGTGAAGGGACGAATAGCAATCAGCCCCAGCATTTT.

The chain carries TRBV5-8 and TRBJ2-5, with D possibly matching TRBD2 (5 bases). Germline V CDR1 and CDR2: SGHTS, YDEGEE. V lost 4 bases, J lost 3 bases, and 16 bases lay in between. This CDR3 spans 15 amino acids. This chain's CDR3 is CASSDPRGREETQYF. The CDR3 DNA follows: TGTGCCAGCAGCGATCCTCGGGGTAGAGAAGAGACCCAGTACTTC.